The 28 T cell receptor beta chains presented below share a single source sample, sequenced in a study of T cells after posttransplantation cyclophosphamide. Busulfan-fludarabine conditioning, marrow transplant, and cyclophosphamide on days +3 and +4 were administered. Clones were read by immunoSEQ multiplex PCR, and TCRdb kept only the in-frame ones, dropping some. The sample counts roughly 16,000 clones, none seen once; the ten largest own 0.54%. The source material was PBMCs, sampled after allogeneic stem cell transplant with posttransplant cyclophosphamide. The receptor set was obtained from a female patient between 30 and 45 years old who received an allogeneic stem cell transplant from a related donor, was CMV-positive, and had no GVHD. Part of the T cell pool may stem from the graft donor.

This clone was observed at least ten times. The genes are TRBV7-3 and TRBJ1-1, with D maybe TRBD1 (5 bases). The germline CDR1 and CDR2 sequences are SGHTA and FQGTGA. V was cut by 3 bases and J by 3 bases, with 11 bases left in between. This CDR3 contains 14 residues. In DNA form, the CDR3 reads TGTGCCAGCAGCTTGTCCGGGGGAGACACTGAAGCTTTCTTT. Translation: CASSLSGGDTEAFF.

By sample share, this clone is medium-sized. The rearrangement joins TRBV16 to TRBJ2-7; perhaps TRBD1 as D (6 bases). Trimming cost V 4 bases and J 5 bases, with 9 bases left between them. The germline CDR1 and CDR2 sequences are KGHSY and FQNENV. This CDR3 is built from 12 residues. The CDR3 DNA reads as TGTGCCAGCAGCCTAAACAGGGACGAGCAGTACTTC. Translated: CASSLNRDEQYF.

In its sample, this clone was seen a few times. One end of the junction varies from germline; a read error may be responsible. The rearrangement joins TRBV27 to TRBJ2-5, with 8 nucleotides matching TRBD1. The CDR3 has 15 amino acids. The germline gives CDR1 MNHEY, CDR2 SMNVEV (reference sequence). This CDR3 reads CASSPGQEPQETHYF. In nucleotides, the CDR3 is TGTGCCAGCAGTCCGGGACAGGAGCCACAAGAGACCCATTACTTC.

This clone showed up many times. The V gene is TRBV2, the J gene TRBJ2-4, with TRBD2 matching over 9 bases. The J segment lost 5 bases and the V segment lost 5 bases, leaving 19 bases of the junction unmatched. CDR3 length equals 19 residues. Germline V lookup: CDR1 SNHLY, CDR2 FYNNEI. In DNA, the CDR3 is TGTGCCAGCAGTACATCCCCGGGACTAGCTTCCTGGTGGGAAAACATTCAGTACTTC. It encodes CASSTSPGLASWWENIQYF.

This clone has a count of ten or more. The chain uses TRBV7-8 and TRBJ1-2; D is possibly TRBD1 (6 bases). With 5 bases removed from V and 5 bases from J, the gap between germline ends came to 12 bases. The CDR3 consists of 13 residues. Germline V gives CDR1 SGHVS, CDR2 FQNEAQ. DNA for the CDR3: TGTGCCAGCAGCGTCGGGGGGCTTTATGGCTACACCTTC. Translated, it gives CASSVGGLYGYTF.

This clone was observed many times. The gene calls are TRBV9 and TRBJ2-5, with 10 bases that match TRBD2. The CDR3 sequence is 15 residues long. Germline V gene lookup returns CDR1 SGDLS and CDR2 YYNGEE. V was pared by 0 bases and J by 5 bases, with 4 bases of the junction left unmatched. The CDR3 DNA is TGTGCCAGCAGCGTAGGAGCTAGCGGGAGTGAGACCCAGTACTTC. Its translation is CASSVGASGSETQYF.

This clone was observed at least ten times. The chain links TRBV27 to TRBJ1-5; perhaps TRBD1 as D (5 bases). This CDR3 contains 16 residues. Germline lookup yields CDR1 MNHEY and CDR2 SMNVEV (reference sequence). V was shortened by 5 bases and J by 6 bases, with 20 bases between the two germline ends. The CDR3 region is CASSPVFQGKVQPQHF. The CDR3 nucleotides are TGTGCCAGCAGTCCTGTATTTCAGGGTAAGGTTCAGCCCCAGCATTTT.

Many counts were recorded for this clone. The V and J genes are TRBV27 and TRBJ2-1; D possibly corresponds to TRBD2 (6 bases). Germline V CDR1 and CDR2: MNHEY, SMNVEV (reference sequence). CDR3 length equals 16 residues. Trimming cost V 3 bases and J 6 bases, with 18 bases left between them. CDR3: CASSLILAERGNEQFF. CDR3 DNA: TGTGCCAGCAGTTTGATACTAGCCGAAAGGGGCAATGAGCAGTTCTTC.

This clone was seen at least ten times. The gene calls are TRBV29-1 and TRBJ2-6; D may be TRBD1 (5 bases). The CDR3 consists of 15 residues. V was clipped by 4 bases and J by 0 bases, with 10 bases between them. Germline values: CDR1 SQVTM, CDR2 ANQGSEA. DNA of the CDR3: TGCAGCGTTGTCTGGACAATCTCTGGGGCCAACGTCCTGACTTTC. Its protein is CSVVWTISGANVLTF.

This clone was recorded at least ten times. The rearrangement uses TRBV29-1 and TRBJ2-3; 7 bases are shared with TRBD2. The CDR3 is 13 amino acids. V lost 7 bases, J lost 0 bases, and 4 bases stayed unmatched. The germline gives CDR1 SQVTM, CDR2 ANQGSEA. The CDR3 sequence: CSAGSGSTDTQYF. In DNA, the CDR3 is TGCAGCGCCGGTAGCGGGAGCACAGATACGCAGTATTTT.

Ten or more counts support this clone. This chain joins TRBV5-5 and TRBJ2-7; perhaps TRBD1 as D (5 bases). The CDR3 has 14 amino acids. V lost 2 bases and J lost 2, with 11 bases in between. Germline CDR1 is SGHKS and CDR2 is YYEKEE (reference sequence). In DNA, the CDR3 is TGTGCCAGCAGCTTTCGACAGCCTCCCTACGAGCAGTACTTC. This translates into CASSFRQPPYEQYF. The entire variable domain, with the rest obtained from reference TRBV5-5 and TRBJ2-7, is as follows: DAGVTQSPTHLIKTRGQQVTLRCSPISGHKSVSWYQQVLGQGPQFIFQYYEKEERGRGNFPDRFSARQFPNYSSELNVNALLLGDSALYLCASSFRQPPYEQYFGPGTRLTVT.

This clone was recorded many times. The chain is built from TRBV10-3 and TRBJ2-2, with a possible D match to TRBD2 (6 bases). CDR1 is ENHRY and CDR2 is SYGVKD in the germline V gene. This CDR3 region has 17 residues. Trimming left V 2 bases short and J 1 base short, with 14 bases between. The CDR3 sequence is CAISEPRLEENTGELFF. CDR3 DNA sequence: TGTGCCATCAGTGAGCCCCGACTAGAGGAGAACACCGGGGAGCTGTTTTTT.

This clone was counted many times. Being one base from a much bigger clone, this may be a read error. The V gene is TRBV7-3, the J gene TRBJ2-3, with 10 bases fitting TRBD2. Germline assignment: CDR1 SGHTA and CDR2 FQGTGA. This CDR3 comprises 15 residues. CDR3: CVSSLLAGSTDTQYF. As DNA, the CDR3 is TGTGTCAGCAGTTTACTAGCGGGGTCCACAGATACGCAGTATTTT.

This clone was seen at least ten times. The rearrangement links TRBV30 to TRBJ2-1, with D possibly matching TRBD2 (5 bases). This CDR3 region has 11 residues. Germline V CDR1 and CDR2: GTSNPN, SVGIG (reference sequence). Trimming removed 1 base from V and 9 bases from J, with 7 bases in between. CDR3 sequence reads: CAWSGAGEQFF. The CDR3 region has the DNA TGTGCCTGGAGTGGGGCGGGTGAGCAGTTCTTC.

This clone was seen ten or more times. V is TRBV6-5 and J is TRBJ2-7; 9 bases match TRBD1. The germline gives CDR1 MNHEY, CDR2 SVGAGI. The V and J ends lost 7 bases and 4 bases, in that order; junction bases with no gene match: 5. The length of the CDR3 is 13 residues. CDR3 residues: CASTRTGVYEQYF. In DNA, the CDR3 is TGTGCCAGCACAAGGACAGGGGTGTACGAGCAGTACTTC.

This chain links TRBV9 with TRBJ2-1, with D maybe TRBD1 (6 bases). This CDR3 comprises 19 residues. Trimming stripped 3 bases from V and 8 bases from J, with 30 bases between. From germline, CDR1 is SGDLS and CDR2 YYNGEE. The CDR3 sequence: CASSANVPGPVRGFDEQFF. DNA of the CDR3: TGTGCCAGCAGCGCCAACGTCCCGGGACCAGTGAGGGGGTTCGATGAGCAGTTCTTC.

This clone has ten or more counts. The CDR3 DNA follows: TGTGCCAGCAGTTCCCCGGGACTAGCGGGAAATGAGCAGTTCTTC. Protein: CASSSPGLAGNEQFF. V is TRBV28 and J is TRBJ2-1; 13 nucleotides align to TRBD2. The CDR3 loop spans 15 amino acids. The germline CDR1 and CDR2 sequences are MDHEN and SYDVKM. The J segment lost 7 bases and the V segment lost 4 bases, leaving 4 bases of the junction unmatched.

This clone was seen repeatedly, ten times or more. The V call is TRBV27, the J call TRBJ2-7, with 9 bases that match TRBD2. V trimming: 6 bases; J trimming: 6 bases; junction bases outside the gene matches: 27. Germline CDR1 and CDR2: MNHEY and SMNVEV (reference sequence). The CDR3 contains 20 residues. CDR3 coding DNA: TGTGCCAGCAGCCCCCGGGACACGAGCCTTAGCGGGAGCTATCTTGGCGAGCAGTACTTC. Its translation: CASSPRDTSLSGSYLGEQYF.

This clone was seen at least ten times. This chain connects TRBV5-1 to TRBJ1-1; D gene uncertain. The CDR3 totals 15 residues. V gave up 0 bases and J gave up 7 bases, with 16 bases separating them. Germline V gene lookup returns CDR1 SGHRS and CDR2 YFSETQ. This CDR3 is CASSLVPQERSEAFF. DNA for the CDR3: TGCGCCAGCAGCTTGGTCCCCCAGGAGCGGAGTGAAGCTTTCTTT.

This clone was observed many times. This rearrangement joins TRBV9 to TRBJ2-3, with a possible D match to TRBD1 (6 bases). The CDR3 is 15 amino acids. Germline V lookup: CDR1 SGDLS, CDR2 YYNGEE. V was trimmed by 3 bases and J by 0 bases, leaving 11 bases between them. The CDR3 spells CASSGGHLSTDTQYF. For the CDR3, the DNA is TGTGCCAGCAGCGGGGGACACTTAAGCACAGATACGCAGTATTTT.

Ten or more counts support this clone. The CDR3, as DNA: TGTGCCAGCAGTCCCGGGACAGGCCTCTTTAGCAATCAGCCCCAGCATTTT. Translation gives CASSPGTGLFSNQPQHF. J is TRBJ1-5 and V is TRBV28; 8 bases are a match to TRBD1. Trimming cost V 5 bases and J 0 bases; bases outside gene matches: 9. CDR1 and CDR2 (germline): MDHEN, SYDVKM. The CDR3 contains 17 residues.

This clone came up many times. This sequence joins TRBV28 and TRBJ2-7; 8 bases fit TRBD1. J gave up 0 bases and V 2 bases, and 6 bases lay outside the gene matches. CDR3 size: 16 residues. Germline V gene data show CDR1 as MDHEN and CDR2 as SYDVKM. The CDR3 protein is CASSLNPQGASYEQYF. Here the CDR3 DNA reads TGTGCCAGCAGTTTAAACCCGCAGGGGGCCTCCTACGAGCAGTACTTC.

This clone was found many times. The CDR3 protein is CASSLEALAGTFRNEQFF. CDR3 sequence (DNA): TGTGCCAGCAGCTTAGAAGCACTAGCGGGGACTTTTCGCAATGAGCAGTTCTTC. V and J are TRBV7-9 and TRBJ2-1; 10 bases are a match to TRBD2. The V and J ends lost 1 base and 6 bases, in that order; junction bases with no gene match: 12. The CDR3 sequence is 18 residues long. CDR1 is SEHNR and CDR2 is FQNEAQ in the germline V gene (reference sequence).

This clone was seen many times. The chain joins TRBV10-3 to TRBJ2-5, with TRBD2 as a possible D gene (6 bases). Trimming shortened V by 2 bases and J by 2 bases, and 15 bases separated the two germline ends. Germline CDR1 is ENHRY and CDR2 is SYGVKD. The CDR3 totals 16 residues. For the CDR3, the DNA is TGTGCCATCAGTGAGGGGCGGGGAAACCTGCAAGAGACCCAGTACTTC. Its protein is CAISEGRGNLQETQYF.

This clone was observed at least ten times. V gene TRBV7-9 combines with J gene TRBJ2-7; 9 bases are shared with TRBD2. The CDR3 length is 16 residues. Trimming cost V 5 bases and J 7 bases; bases outside gene matches: 15. The germline gives CDR1 SEHNR, CDR2 FQNEAQ (reference sequence). The DNA of the CDR3 is TGTGCCAGCAGCGTTCTACTGGCGGGAGGGCCAGGGGAGCAGTACTTC. Translated: CASSVLLAGGPGEQYF.

The table lists this clone with many counts. The V gene is TRBV9, the J gene TRBJ2-3; no clear D gene. The CDR3 is 15 amino acids. V was clipped by 0 bases and J by 0 bases, with 8 bases between them. The germline V gene has CDR1 SGDLS and CDR2 YYNGEE. The CDR3 DNA reads TGTGCCAGCAGCGTAGCTCCAGATAGCACAGATACGCAGTATTTT. Translated: CASSVAPDSTDTQYF.

This clone was seen repeatedly, ten times or more. The V call is TRBV28, the J call TRBJ1-5, with unresolved D. CDR3 length: 12 residues. V gave up 3 bases and J gave up 5 bases, with 5 bases separating them. From germline, CDR1 is MDHEN and CDR2 SYDVKM. CDR3 coding DNA: TGTGCCAGCAGTTTCTTGTATCAGCCCCAGCATTTT. It specifies CASSFLYQPQHF. Together with reference TRBV28 and TRBJ1-5, the CDR3 gives the full variable domain: DVKVTQSSRYLVKRTGEKVFLECVQDMDHENMFWYRQDPGLGLRLIYFSYDVKMKEKGDIPEGYSVSREKKERFSLILESASTNQTSMYLCASSFLYQPQHFGDGTRLSIL.

This clone has a count of ten or more. The rearrangement uses TRBV6-1 and TRBJ1-1, with D uncertain. From germline, CDR1 is MNHNS and CDR2 SASEGT. This CDR3 is 14 amino acids long. Trimming took off 4 bases at V and 2 bases at J, with 11 bases between the two ends. The CDR3 DNA is TGTGCCAGCAGTGGACGACGGACTAACACTGAAGCTTTCTTT. This translates into CASSGRRTNTEAFF.